This TCR beta chain appears in the sequencing data of a study of blood T cell repertoires in COVID-19. Study summary: Specimens from acute and convalescent COVID-19 originated in the United States, Italy and Spain. Sources were T cells, B-cell-depleted T cells, or PBMCs; the material itself was cDNA or gDNA.

The authors' processing: Quantification of nucleated cells was approximated via reference gene primer amplification. The repertoire was sequenced with immunoSEQ multiplex PCR; TCRdb's copy has only in-frame clones and lacks some. Clone size and the V and J calls come from that table; the DNA yielded D and trimming. The sample has a few hundred thousand clones; over 65% are singletons. The CDR3 extends over 16 amino acids. V lost 2 bases to trimming and J lost 5 bases; unmatched junction nucleotides: 5. Germline V gene sequence: CDR1 ENHRY, CDR2 SYGVKD. The chain combines TRBV10-3 with TRBJ2-1, with 11 bases identical to TRBD2. This TCR was sampled from an elderly woman with acute or convalescent COVID-19. Sequencing used peripheral blood. The CDR3 region has the DNA TGTGCCATCAGTGAGATACTAGCGGGAGAAAACAATGAGCAGTTCTTC. Amino acids: CAISEILAGENNEQFF.